This T cell receptor beta chain was identified during a study of shared clonotypes between healthy human individuals. Measured with immunoSEQ multiplex PCR; TCRdb has only the in-frame clones, and not every one. This sample yields more than 550,000 clones, of which less than 95% are seen a single time; 34% belongs to the top ten. In its sample, this clone was seen once. CDR1 MNHEY and CDR2 SMNVEV come from the germline V gene (reference sequence). The CDR3 runs 12 residues. Trimming left V 4 bases short and J 5 bases short, with 5 bases between. The V call is TRBV27, the J call TRBJ2-2; D could derive from TRBD1 or TRBD2 (5 bases each). Sequenced input: memory CD8+ T cells from PBMCs. Subset denoted: CD45RO+ cells pooled with CCR7-negative TemRA cells. The source is a man between 18 and 35 years old in good health. Some clones in this sample may be carry-over from other donors' samples. CDR3 in amino acids: CASSWGTGELFF. Written as DNA, the CDR3 is TGTGCCAGCAGTTGGGGGACCGGGGAGCTGTTTTTT.